These 24 T cell receptor beta chains were sequenced from one sample in a study of OX40 agonist ivuxolimab in advanced cancers. The method was immunoSEQ multiplex PCR; TCRdb's version includes in-frame clones alone and lacks a portion of them. The sample includes around 41,000 clones, about 89% of them seen just once. The specimen was CD4+ or CD8+ T cells sorted from blood, collected in a trial of the OX40 agonist ivuxolimab. These receptor sequences come from an adult with an advanced solid tumor such as melanoma, head and neck, liver or kidney cancer.

The genes are TRBV11-2 and TRBJ1-2; the D is unclear. The CDR3 runs to 12 residues. The germline V gene encodes CDR1 SGHAT and CDR2 FQNNGV. V dropped 5 bases and J dropped 5 bases, with 9 bases sitting between them. CDR3 loop: CASSRSGYGYTF. The CDR3 DNA sequence: TGTGCCAGCAGCCGTTCGGGTTATGGCTACACCTTC.

The gene calls are TRBV2 and TRBJ1-1; 7 nucleotides align to TRBD1. The CDR3 sequence is 14 residues long. With 3 bases clipped from V and 5 bases from J, the junction kept 6 bases outside the gene matches. In germline, CDR1 is SNHLY, CDR2 FYNNEI. The chain's CDR3 is CASSEEGAGTEAFF. The CDR3 nucleotides read TGTGCCAGCAGTGAGGAGGGGGCCGGGACTGAAGCTTTCTTT. The full variable domain, rest sourced from reference TRBV2 and TRBJ1-1, is EPEVTQTPSHQVTQMGQEVILRCVPISNHLYFYWYRQILGQKVEFLVSFYNNEISEKSEIFDDQFSVERPDGSNFTLKIRSTKLEDSAMYFCASSEEGAGTEAFFGQGTRLTVV.

This clone was seen once. Additional DNA sequences in this sample encode the identical CDR3. The rearrangement joins TRBV7-9 to TRBJ2-7; tentatively, D is TRBD1 (6 bases). The V and J ends lost 5 bases and 6 bases respectively, with 20 bases between them. CDR3 size: 15 residues. The germline gives CDR1 SEHNR, CDR2 FQNEAQ (reference sequence). The CDR3 DNA reads as TGTGCCAGCAGCACCCACCGGGACACGCTCCGCGAGCAGTACTTC. Translated, it gives CASSTHRDTLREQYF.

This clone is termed medium-sized. V and J are TRBV7-9 and TRBJ1-1; no clear D. Deletions cut 11 bases from V and 2 bases from J, with 12 bases between. Germline CDR1 is SEHNR and CDR2 is FQNEAQ (reference sequence). The CDR3 has 12 amino acids. CDR3 residues: CAVQRTNTEAFF. The CDR3, as DNA: TGTGCCGTTCAACGCACTAACACTGAAGCTTTCTTT.

J is TRBJ1-4 and V is TRBV5-1; TRBD1 matches 9 bases. The CDR3 has 16 residues. V lost 6 bases to trimming and J lost 4 bases; unmatched junction nucleotides: 10. The germline V gene has CDR1 SGHRS and CDR2 YFSETQ. The CDR3 protein is CASTPGTGTINEKLFF. The CDR3 nucleotides are TGCGCCAGCACCCCCGGGACAGGGACCATTAATGAAAAACTGTTTTTT. Full variable domain (missing parts from reference TRBV5-1 and TRBJ1-4): KAGVTQTPRYLIKTRGQQVTLSCSPISGHRSVSWYQQTPGQGLQFLFEYFSETQRNKGNFPGRFSGRQFSNSRSEMNVSTLELGDSALYLCASTPGTGTINEKLFFGSGTQLSVL.

Points on this clone: Other DNA sequences from this sample encode an identical CDR3 as well. This chain connects TRBV6-5 to TRBJ1-2; perhaps TRBD1 as D (6 bases). Trimming cost V 2 bases and J 4 bases, with 11 bases left between them. Per germline, CDR1 MNHEY and CDR2 SVGAGI. The CDR3 has 14 residues. This chain's CDR3 is CASSYGGQPYGYTF. Here the CDR3 DNA reads TGTGCCAGCAGTTACGGCGGACAGCCCTATGGCTACACCTTC.

This clone was observed a handful of times. The rearrangement uses TRBV5-1 and TRBJ2-7; 9 bases match TRBD1. The CDR3 sequence is 14 residues long. The germline V gene has CDR1 SGHRS and CDR2 YFSETQ. J gave up 2 bases and V 4 bases, and 4 bases lay outside the gene matches. The CDR3, as DNA: TGCGCCAGCAGCGTGGGACAGGGCGCCTACGAGCAGTACTTC. Its protein product is CASSVGQGAYEQYF. The entire variable domain, with the rest obtained from reference TRBV5-1 and TRBJ2-7, is as follows: KAGVTQTPRYLIKTRGQQVTLSCSPISGHRSVSWYQQTPGQGLQFLFEYFSETQRNKGNFPGRFSGRQFSNSRSEMNVSTLELGDSALYLCASSVGQGAYEQYFGPGTRLTVT.

V usage is TRBV6-1 and J usage is TRBJ1-2, with D maybe TRBD1 (6 bases). This CDR3 comprises 15 residues. V gave up 2 bases and J gave up 6 bases, with 16 bases separating them. CDR1 and CDR2 from the germline V gene are MNHNS and SASEGT. The CDR3 spells CASSERRSGDDGYTF. The CDR3 nucleotides are TGTGCCAGCAGTGAAAGGCGCTCAGGGGATGATGGCTACACCTTC.

This chain joins TRBV15 and TRBJ1-5, with a possible D match to TRBD1 (5 bases). Per germline, CDR1 LNHNV and CDR2 YYDKDF (reference sequence). V gave up 0 bases and J gave up 6 bases, with 12 bases separating them. The CDR3 contains 15 residues. CDR3 amino acids: CATSRDKGVIQPQHF. The CDR3 DNA is TGTGCCACCAGCAGAGATAAAGGGGTGATTCAGCCCCAGCATTTT.

The chain carries TRBV7-2 and TRBJ2-1; no clear D gene. CDR1 and CDR2 (germline): SGHTA, FQGNSA. CDR3 length: 13 residues. The V end was cut by 4 bases, the J end by 5 bases, with 9 bases between. The CDR3 DNA follows: TGTGCCAGCAGCTGGCAGAAGCACAATGAGCAGTTCTTC. This sequence encodes CASSWQKHNEQFF.

V usage is TRBV19 and J usage is TRBJ1-1; no definite D call. Germline CDR1 reads LNHDA; CDR2 reads SQIVND (reference sequence). V lost 0 bases and J lost 0, with 11 bases in between. The CDR3 contains 16 residues. The CDR3 bases are TGTGCCAGTAGTATAGACGGCAGTACCATGAACACTGAAGCTTTCTTT. Translation gives CASSIDGSTMNTEAFF. Looking up the rest from reference TRBV19 and TRBJ1-1 gives the full variable domain: DGGITQSPKYLFRKEGQNVTLSCEQNLNHDAMYWYRQDPGQGLRLIYYSQIVNDFQKGDIAEGYSVSREKKESFPLTVTSAQKNPTAFYLCASSIDGSTMNTEAFFGQGTRLTVV.

The chain is built from TRBV19 and TRBJ1-4, with 10 bases that match TRBD1. The junction had 3 bases not matched to a gene; V was cut back by 6 bases and J by 5 bases. Germline CDR1 and CDR2: LNHDA and SQIVND (reference sequence). The CDR3 extends over 14 amino acids. CDR3: CASRGQGGNEKLFF. The CDR3 nucleotides read TGTGCCAGTAGAGGACAGGGGGGGAATGAAAAACTGTTTTTT. The complete variable domain, with remaining parts taken from reference TRBV19 and TRBJ1-4, reads DGGITQSPKYLFRKEGQNVTLSCEQNLNHDAMYWYRQDPGQGLRLIYYSQIVNDFQKGDIAEGYSVSREKKESFPLTVTSAQKNPTAFYLCASRGQGGNEKLFFGSGTQLSVL.

The rearrangement uses TRBV27 and TRBJ2-7, with a tentative D call TRBD1 (6 bases). There are 14 residues in the CDR3. Germline V gene sequence: CDR1 MNHEY, CDR2 SMNVEV (reference sequence). Trimming took 1 base from V and 4 from J, leaving 11 bases between them. This chain's CDR3 is CASSLYGTNYEQYF. CDR3 in DNA: TGTGCCAGCAGTTTATATGGGACAAATTACGAGCAGTACTTC.

V is TRBV5-5 and J is TRBJ2-5; no clear D. V lost 0 bases and J 3 bases, leaving 3 bases between the germline ends. The CDR3 has 12 amino acids. The V gene's germline CDR1 is SGHKS and CDR2 YYEKEE (reference sequence). CDR3 residues: CASSLVKETQYF. The CDR3 nucleotides are TGTGCCAGCAGCTTGGTAAAAGAGACCCAGTACTTC.

The CDR3 nucleotides read TGCGCCAGCAGCTTGGCGGGGACAGAAAGGGAAAAACTGTTTTTT. It yields the protein CASSLAGTEREKLFF. The chain employs TRBV5-1 and TRBJ1-4, with 7 bases that match TRBD1. The junction had 7 bases not matched to a gene; V was cut back by 0 bases and J by 8 bases. The germline CDR1 and CDR2 sequences are SGHRS and YFSETQ. The CDR3 spans 15 residues. Variable domain in full (rest from reference TRBV5-1 and TRBJ1-4): KAGVTQTPRYLIKTRGQQVTLSCSPISGHRSVSWYQQTPGQGLQFLFEYFSETQRNKGNFPGRFSGRQFSNSRSEMNVSTLELGDSALYLCASSLAGTEREKLFFGSGTQLSVL.

CDR3 sequence (DNA): TGTGCCAGCAGCTCGTCCGGCAGCAATCAGCCCCAGCATTTT. Its protein is CASSSSGSNQPQHF. The J gene is TRBJ1-5, the V gene TRBV7-9, with no clear D. CDR3 length: 14 residues. V lost 4 bases and J 1 base, leaving 8 bases between the germline ends. Germline V CDR1 and CDR2: SEHNR, FQNEAQ (reference sequence).

This clone came up a few times. V and J are TRBV18 and TRBJ1-1; the match to TRBD1 covers 7 bases. The CDR3 contains 18 residues. The germline V gene encodes CDR1 KGHSH and CDR2 LQKENI. V lost 5 bases, J lost 0 bases, and 15 bases stayed unmatched. The CDR3: CASSFASKSRGMNTEAFF. The DNA for the CDR3 is TGTGCCAGCTCATTCGCGTCGAAAAGCAGGGGGATGAACACTGAAGCTTTCTTT.

This chain uses TRBV7-2 with TRBJ1-5; 7 bases are shared with TRBD1. J lost 6 bases, V lost 4 bases, and 9 bases had no gene match. The CDR3 covers 15 residues. Looked up from germline, CDR1 is SGHTA and CDR2 is FQGNSA. CDR3 region: CASSSRDRGGQPQHF. The CDR3 DNA is TGTGCCAGCAGCTCCCGGGACAGAGGTGGTCAGCCCCAGCATTTT.

The gene calls are TRBV7-3 and TRBJ1-2; D gene uncertain. The CDR3 extends over 13 amino acids. V lost 11 bases to trimming and J lost 0 bases, with 13 bases between them. CDR1 and CDR2 (germline): SGHTA, FQGTGA. The CDR3 loop reads CASGTVANYGYTF. The CDR3 DNA is TGTGCCTCGGGCACGGTAGCTAACTATGGCTACACCTTC.

The chain has TRBV9 and TRBJ2-2; 11 bases map to TRBD1. The V and J ends lost 4 bases and 6 bases, in that order; junction bases with no gene match: 17. Per germline, CDR1 SGDLS and CDR2 YYNGEE. The CDR3 is 19 amino acids. As DNA, the CDR3 is TGTGCCAGCAGCCCACGGACAGGGGGCGGCCTCACGGGCGCCGGGGAGCTGTTTTTT. It codes for CASSPRTGGGLTGAGELFF.

The chain links TRBV18 to TRBJ2-7; 9 nucleotides line up with TRBD1. The trim removed 4 bases at V and 2 bases at J, leaving 3 bases unmatched. Germline values: CDR1 KGHSH, CDR2 LQKENI. The CDR3 consists of 14 residues. In DNA form, the CDR3 reads TGTGCCAGCTCACAGGGACAGGGTGCCTACGAGCAGTACTTC. Translated, it gives CASSQGQGAYEQYF.

V usage is TRBV18 and J usage is TRBJ1-2; a possible D gene is TRBD1 (6 bases). From germline, CDR1 is KGHSH and CDR2 LQKENI. This CDR3 is built from 13 residues. Trimming left V 2 bases short and J 7 bases short, with 11 bases between. CDR3 region: CASSPRQAVGYTF. In DNA, the CDR3 is TGTGCCAGCTCACCAAGACAGGCGGTTGGCTACACCTTC.

V usage is TRBV19 and J usage is TRBJ1-4; weak D call: TRBD1 (5 bases). This CDR3 has 15 residues. V lost 1 base and J lost 3, with 9 bases in between. The germline V gene encodes CDR1 LNHDA and CDR2 SQIVND (reference sequence). DNA for the CDR3: TGTGCCAGTAGTATAGGAGGAGGGGCTAATGAAAAACTGTTTTTT. It translates to CASSIGGGANEKLFF.

This chain uses TRBV28 with TRBJ1-5; no clear D gene. The CDR3 totals 12 residues. Germline CDR1 and CDR2: MDHEN and SYDVKM. Trimming shortened V by 7 bases and J by 5 bases, and 9 bases separated the two germline ends. The CDR3 reads CASTPEDQPQHF. The DNA for the CDR3 is TGTGCCAGCACGCCCGAGGATCAGCCCCAGCATTTT. The full variable domain, with the rest looked up from reference TRBV28 and TRBJ1-5, is DVKVTQSSRYLVKRTGEKVFLECVQDMDHENMFWYRQDPGLGLRLIYFSYDVKMKEKGDIPEGYSVSREKKERFSLILESASTNQTSMYLCASTPEDQPQHFGDGTRLSIL.